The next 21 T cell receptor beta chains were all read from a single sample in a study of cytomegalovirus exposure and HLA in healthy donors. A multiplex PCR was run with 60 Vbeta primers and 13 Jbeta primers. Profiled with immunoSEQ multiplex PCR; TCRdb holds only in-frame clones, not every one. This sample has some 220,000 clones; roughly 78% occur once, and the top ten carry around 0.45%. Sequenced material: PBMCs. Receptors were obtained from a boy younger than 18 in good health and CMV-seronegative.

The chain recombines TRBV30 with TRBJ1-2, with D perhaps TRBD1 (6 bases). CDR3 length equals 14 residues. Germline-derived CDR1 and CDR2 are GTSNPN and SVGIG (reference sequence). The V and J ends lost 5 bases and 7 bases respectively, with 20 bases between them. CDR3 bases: TGTGCCTGGCGATTCAGGGGAGGGTCCACTGGCTACACCTTC. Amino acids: CAWRFRGGSTGYTF.

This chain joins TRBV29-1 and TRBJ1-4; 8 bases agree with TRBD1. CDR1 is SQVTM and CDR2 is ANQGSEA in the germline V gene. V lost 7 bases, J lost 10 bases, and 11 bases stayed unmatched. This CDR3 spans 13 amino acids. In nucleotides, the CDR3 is TGCAGCGCGGATACAGGGGGAGAAGGAAAACTGTTTTTT. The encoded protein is CSADTGGEGKLFF.

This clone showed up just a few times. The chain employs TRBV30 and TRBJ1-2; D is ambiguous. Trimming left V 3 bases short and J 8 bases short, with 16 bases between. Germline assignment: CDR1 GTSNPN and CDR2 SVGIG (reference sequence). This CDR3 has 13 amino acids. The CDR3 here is CAWSEGSGVGYTF. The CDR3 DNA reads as TGTGCCTGGAGCGAGGGATCCGGAGTCGGCTACACCTTC.

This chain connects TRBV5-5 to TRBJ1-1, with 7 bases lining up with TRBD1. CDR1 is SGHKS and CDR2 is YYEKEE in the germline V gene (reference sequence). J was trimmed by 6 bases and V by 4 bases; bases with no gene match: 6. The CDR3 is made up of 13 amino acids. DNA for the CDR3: TGTGCCAGCAGCCCACAGGGGTTCGCTGAAGCTTTCTTT. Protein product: CASSPQGFAEAFF.

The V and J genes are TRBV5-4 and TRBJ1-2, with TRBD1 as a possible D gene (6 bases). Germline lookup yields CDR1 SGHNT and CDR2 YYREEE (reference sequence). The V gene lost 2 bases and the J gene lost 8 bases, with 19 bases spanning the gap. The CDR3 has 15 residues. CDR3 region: CASSLIGQPLKGYTF. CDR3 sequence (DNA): TGTGCCAGCAGCTTAATCGGACAGCCCCTAAAGGGCTACACCTTC.

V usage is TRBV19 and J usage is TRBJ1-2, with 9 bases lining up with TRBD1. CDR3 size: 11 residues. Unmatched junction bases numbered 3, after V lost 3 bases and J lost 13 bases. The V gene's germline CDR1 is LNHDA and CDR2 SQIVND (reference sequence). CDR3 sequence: CASSMGQGITF. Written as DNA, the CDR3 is TGTGCCAGTAGTATGGGACAGGGTATCACCTTC. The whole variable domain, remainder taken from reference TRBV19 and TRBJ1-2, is DGGITQSPKYLFRKEGQNVTLSCEQNLNHDAMYWYRQDPGQGLRLIYYSQIVNDFQKGDIAEGYSVSREKKESFPLTVTSAQKNPTAFYLCASSMGQGITFGSGTRLTVV.

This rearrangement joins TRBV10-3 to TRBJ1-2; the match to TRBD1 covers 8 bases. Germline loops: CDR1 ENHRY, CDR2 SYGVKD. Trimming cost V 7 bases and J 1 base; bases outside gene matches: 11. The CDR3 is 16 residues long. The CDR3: CAIKRYTGQGNYGYTF. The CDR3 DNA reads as TGTGCCATCAAGAGGTACACAGGACAGGGTAACTATGGCTACACCTTC.

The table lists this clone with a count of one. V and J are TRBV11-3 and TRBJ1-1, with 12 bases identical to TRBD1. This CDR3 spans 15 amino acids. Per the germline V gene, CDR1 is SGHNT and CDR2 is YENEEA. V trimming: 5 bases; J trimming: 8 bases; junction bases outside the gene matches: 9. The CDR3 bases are TGTGCCAGCAGCATGCCGGGACAGGGGGCTTGGGAAGCTTTCTTT. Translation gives CASSMPGQGAWEAFF.

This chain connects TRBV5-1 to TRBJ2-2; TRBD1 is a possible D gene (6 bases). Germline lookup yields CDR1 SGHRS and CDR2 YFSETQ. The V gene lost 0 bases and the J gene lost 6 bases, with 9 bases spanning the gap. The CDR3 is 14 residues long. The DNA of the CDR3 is TGCGCCAGCAGCTTGGGACAGGTACCCGGGGAGCTGTTTTTT. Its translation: CASSLGQVPGELFF.

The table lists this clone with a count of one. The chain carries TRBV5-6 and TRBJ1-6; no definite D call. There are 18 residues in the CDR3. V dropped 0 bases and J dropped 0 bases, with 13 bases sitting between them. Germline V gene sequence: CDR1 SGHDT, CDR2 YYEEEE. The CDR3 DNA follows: TGTGCCAGCAGCTTGGGGGTCTGGGCGAGCTCCTATAATTCACCCCTCCACTTT. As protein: CASSLGVWASSYNSPLHF.

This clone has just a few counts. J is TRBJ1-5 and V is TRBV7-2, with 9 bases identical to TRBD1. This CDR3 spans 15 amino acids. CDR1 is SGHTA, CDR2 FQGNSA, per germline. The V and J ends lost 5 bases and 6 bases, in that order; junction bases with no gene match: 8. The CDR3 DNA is TGTGCCAGCAGCCTGAGGACAGGGGTGAGTCAGCCCCAGCATTTT. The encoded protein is CASSLRTGVSQPQHF.

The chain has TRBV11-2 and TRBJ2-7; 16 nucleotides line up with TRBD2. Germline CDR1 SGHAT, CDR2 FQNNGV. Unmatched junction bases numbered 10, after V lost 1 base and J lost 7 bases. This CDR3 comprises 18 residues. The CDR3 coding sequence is TGTGCCAGCAGCTTAGGGAGAGGGACTAGCGGGAGGGCTTGGGAGCAGTACTTC. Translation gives CASSLGRGTSGRAWEQYF.

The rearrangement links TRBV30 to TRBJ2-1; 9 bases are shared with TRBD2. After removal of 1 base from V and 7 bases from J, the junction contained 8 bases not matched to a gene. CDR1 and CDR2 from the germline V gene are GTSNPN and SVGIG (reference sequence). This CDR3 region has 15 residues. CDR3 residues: CAWSAHSGSLNEQFF. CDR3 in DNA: TGTGCCTGGAGTGCCCATAGCGGGAGCTTGAATGAGCAGTTCTTC. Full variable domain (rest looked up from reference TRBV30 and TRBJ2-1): SQTIHQWPATLVQPVGSPLSLECTVEGTSNPNLYWYRQAAGRGLQLLFYSVGIGQISSEVPQNLSASRPQDRQFILSSKKLLLSDSGFYLCAWSAHSGSLNEQFFGPGTRLTVL.

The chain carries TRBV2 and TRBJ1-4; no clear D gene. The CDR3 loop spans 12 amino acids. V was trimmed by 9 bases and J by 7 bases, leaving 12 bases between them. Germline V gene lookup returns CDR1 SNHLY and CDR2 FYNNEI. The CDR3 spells CASRAAAEKLFF. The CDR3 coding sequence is TGTGCCAGTCGCGCGGCGGCTGAAAAACTGTTTTTT.

Here the CDR3 reads CASSKVADRALYSYNSPLHF. CDR3 nucleotides: TGTGCCAGCAGCAAAGTGGCCGACAGGGCCTTATACTCCTATAATTCACCCCTCCACTTT. The chain links TRBV21-1 to TRBJ1-6; the table's D call, TRBD1, was not checked against the DNA. TRBV21-1 is described as a pseudogene. This CDR3 comprises 20 residues.

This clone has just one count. CDR3 sequence (DNA): TGCGCCAGCAGCCAGCAACCACAGGGAATCACAGATACGCAGTATTTT. Translated, it gives CASSQQPQGITDTQYF. This chain connects TRBV4-1 to TRBJ2-3; D might be TRBD1 (6 bases). V was clipped by 3 bases and J by 2 bases, with 15 bases between them. CDR3 length: 16 amino acids. Germline loops: CDR1 MGHRA, CDR2 YSYEKL.

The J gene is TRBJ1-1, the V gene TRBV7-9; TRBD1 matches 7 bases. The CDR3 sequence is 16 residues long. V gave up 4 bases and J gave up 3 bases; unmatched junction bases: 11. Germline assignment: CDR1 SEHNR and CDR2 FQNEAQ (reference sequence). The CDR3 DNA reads TGTGCCAGCAGCTCAAATCCCCGCGGGACAGACACTGAAGCTTTCTTT. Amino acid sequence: CASSSNPRGTDTEAFF.

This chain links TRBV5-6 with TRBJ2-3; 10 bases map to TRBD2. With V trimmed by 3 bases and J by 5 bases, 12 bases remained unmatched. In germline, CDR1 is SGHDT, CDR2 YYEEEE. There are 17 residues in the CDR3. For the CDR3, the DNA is TGTGCCAGCAGCTCGACTCCTAGCGGGAGCATAGGAGATACGCAGTATTTT. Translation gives CASSSTPSGSIGDTQYF.

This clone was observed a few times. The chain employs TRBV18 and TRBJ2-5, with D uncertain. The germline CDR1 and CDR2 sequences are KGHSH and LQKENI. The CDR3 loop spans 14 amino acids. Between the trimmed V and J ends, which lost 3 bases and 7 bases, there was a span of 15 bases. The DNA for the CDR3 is TGTGCCAGCTCACCCCCGCACGACTTAGGGACCCAGTACTTC. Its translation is CASSPPHDLGTQYF.

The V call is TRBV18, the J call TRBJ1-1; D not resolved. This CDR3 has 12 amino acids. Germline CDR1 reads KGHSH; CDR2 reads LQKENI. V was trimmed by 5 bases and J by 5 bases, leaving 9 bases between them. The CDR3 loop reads CASSLGRTEAFF. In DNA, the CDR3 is TGTGCCAGCTCATTGGGCCGTACTGAAGCTTTCTTT.

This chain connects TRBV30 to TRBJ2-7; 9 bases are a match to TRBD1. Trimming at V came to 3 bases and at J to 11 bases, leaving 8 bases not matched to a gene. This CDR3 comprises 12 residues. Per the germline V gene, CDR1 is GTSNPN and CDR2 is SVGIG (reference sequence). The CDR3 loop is CAWSGTGIGEYF. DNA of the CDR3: TGTGCCTGGAGCGGGACAGGGATTGGAGAGTACTTC. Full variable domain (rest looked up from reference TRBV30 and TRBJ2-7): SQTIHQWPATLVQPVGSPLSLECTVEGTSNPNLYWYRQAAGRGLQLLFYSVGIGQISSEVPQNLSASRPQDRQFILSSKKLLLSDSGFYLCAWSGTGIGEYFGPGTRLTVT.